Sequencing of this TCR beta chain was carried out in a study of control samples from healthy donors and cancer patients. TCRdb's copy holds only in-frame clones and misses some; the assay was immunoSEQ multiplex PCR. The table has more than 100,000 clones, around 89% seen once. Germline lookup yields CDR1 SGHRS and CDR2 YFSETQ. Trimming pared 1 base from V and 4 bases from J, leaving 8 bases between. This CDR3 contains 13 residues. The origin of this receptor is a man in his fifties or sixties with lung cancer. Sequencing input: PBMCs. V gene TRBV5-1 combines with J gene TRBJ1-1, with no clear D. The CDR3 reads CASSLRFGTEAFF. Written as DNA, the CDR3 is TGCGCCAGCAGCTTGCGGTTTGGCACTGAAGCTTTCTTT.